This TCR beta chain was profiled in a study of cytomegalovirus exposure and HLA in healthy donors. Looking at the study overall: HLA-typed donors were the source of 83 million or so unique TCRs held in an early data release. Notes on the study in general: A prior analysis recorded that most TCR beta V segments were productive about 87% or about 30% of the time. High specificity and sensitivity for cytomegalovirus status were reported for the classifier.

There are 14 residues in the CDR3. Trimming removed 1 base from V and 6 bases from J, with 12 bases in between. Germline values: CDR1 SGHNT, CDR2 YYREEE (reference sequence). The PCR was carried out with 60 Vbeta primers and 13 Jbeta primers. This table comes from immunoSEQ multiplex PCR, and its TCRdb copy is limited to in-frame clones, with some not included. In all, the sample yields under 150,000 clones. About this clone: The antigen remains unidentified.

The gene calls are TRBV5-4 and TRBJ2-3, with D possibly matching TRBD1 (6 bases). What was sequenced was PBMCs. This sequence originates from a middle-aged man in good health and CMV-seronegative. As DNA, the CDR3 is TGTGCCAGCAGCTTGCGAGGGGGAGCGGATACGCAGTATTTT. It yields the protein CASSLRGGADTQYF.